This TCR beta chain was recorded in a study of blood T cell repertoires in COVID-19. Trimming took 1 base from V and 8 from J; bases not matched to a gene: 7. Germline V gene sequence: CDR1 SGHTA, CDR2 FQGNSA. CDR3 size: 16 residues. Per the authors' pipeline: Cell counts per sample came from amplifying reference gene primers. The repertoire was sequenced with immunoSEQ multiplex PCR; TCRdb's copy has only in-frame clones and lacks some. The V and J calls and clone size were taken over from that table, and D and trimming were inferred from the DNA. This sample has tens of thousands of clones, with under 90% found just once.

The sequenced sample was peripheral blood. This chain links TRBV7-2 with TRBJ2-3, with TRBD2 matching over 12 bases. The clonotype comes from a human donor in a cohort sampled during active COVID-19. The CDR3 reads CASSLVASGGAGTQYF. The DNA for the CDR3 is TGTGCCAGCAGCTTAGTGGCTAGCGGGGGGGCGGGTACGCAGTATTTT. Full variable domain (remainder filled in from reference TRBV7-2 and TRBJ2-3): GAGVSQSPSNKVTEKGKDVELRCDPISGHTALYWYRQSLGQGLEFLIYFQGNSAPDKSGLPSDRFSAERTGGSVSTLTIQRTQQEDSAVYLCASSLVASGGAGTQYFGPGTRLTVL.